This note documents a single T cell receptor beta chain sequence. This specimen comes from a study of blood T cell repertoires in COVID-19. Study at large: The analysed material was cDNA or gDNA that came from T cells, B-cell-depleted T cells, or PBMCs.

Methods used by the authors: Counts of nucleated cells, estimated from reference gene primer amplification, were obtained. Clones were sequenced by immunoSEQ multiplex PCR, and TCRdb holds only the in-frame ones, with some missing. Clone size and V and J calls were adopted from that table, with D and trimming inferred from the DNA. The sample includes approximately 66,000 clones, over 70% of them seen just once. The germline V gene encodes CDR1 SGHAT and CDR2 FQNNGV. This CDR3 has 15 residues. V dropped 2 bases and J dropped 0 bases, with 10 bases sitting between them. Sequenced sample: peripheral blood. The sequence was collected from a man in his 60s with acute or convalescent COVID-19. J is TRBJ2-5 and V is TRBV11-2, with D unclear. This CDR3 is CASSLLGADQETQYF. The CDR3 coding sequence is TGTGCCAGCAGCTTATTAGGTGCGGACCAAGAGACCCAGTACTTC.